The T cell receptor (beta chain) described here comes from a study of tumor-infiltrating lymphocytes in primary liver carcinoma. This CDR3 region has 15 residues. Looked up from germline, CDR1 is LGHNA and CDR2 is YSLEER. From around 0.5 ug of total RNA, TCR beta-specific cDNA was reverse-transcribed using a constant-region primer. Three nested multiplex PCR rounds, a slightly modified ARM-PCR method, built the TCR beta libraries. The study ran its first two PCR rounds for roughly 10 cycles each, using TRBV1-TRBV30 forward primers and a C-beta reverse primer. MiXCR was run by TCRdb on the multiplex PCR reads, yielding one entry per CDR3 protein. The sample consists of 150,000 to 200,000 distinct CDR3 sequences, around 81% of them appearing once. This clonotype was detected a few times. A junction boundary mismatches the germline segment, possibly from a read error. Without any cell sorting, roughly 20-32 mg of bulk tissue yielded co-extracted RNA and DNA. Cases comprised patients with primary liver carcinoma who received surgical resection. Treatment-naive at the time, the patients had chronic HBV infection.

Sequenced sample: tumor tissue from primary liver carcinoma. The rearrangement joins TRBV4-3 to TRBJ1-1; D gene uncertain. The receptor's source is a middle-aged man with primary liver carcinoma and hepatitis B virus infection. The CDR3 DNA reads TGTGCCAGCAGCCAAGAGCTCGGGAAAAGAACTGAAGCTTTCTTT. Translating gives CASSQELGKRTEAFF.